A selection of T cell receptor beta chains follows, all from one sample in a study of T cells after yellow fever vaccination. TCRdb re-analysed the 5' RACE reads in MiXCR, keeping a single row per CDR3 protein. The table shows more than 65,000 distinct CDR3 sequences, with around 7.9% occurring only once. This specimen consisted of CD8+ T cells sorted from PBMCs, obtained 9 to 11 days after the first yellow fever vaccination. The receptor source for this set is a man aged 18 to 30 who received the YFV17D yellow fever vaccine. Each CDR3 is given with its conserved first and last residue. A D gene is named only where the DNA matches it firmly. A clone size is listed for some rows: how often the clone was seen (once, few, many), or a class if it is expanded.

abundance: -; j_gene: TRBJ1-2; d_gene: -; v_gene: TRBV4-1; CDR3aa: CASSQAHGGEYGYTF; CDR3nt: TGCGCCAGCAGCCAAGCGCATGGAGGTGAATATGGCTACACCTTC
abundance: -; j_gene: TRBJ2-5; d_gene: TRBD2; v_gene: TRBV7-2; CDR3aa: CASSPGTSGGAGETQYF; CDR3nt: TGTGCCAGCAGCCCCGGGACTAGCGGGGGGGCCGGGGAGACCCAGTACTTC
abundance: -; j_gene: TRBJ2-7; d_gene: -; v_gene: TRBV7-8; CDR3aa: CASSESGTLPGSEQYF; CDR3nt: TGTGCCAGCAGCGAATCCGGGACACTACCCGGGAGTGAGCAGTACTTC
abundance: many; j_gene: TRBJ2-6; d_gene: -; v_gene: TRBV4-3; CDR3aa: CASSQDRRTAYSGANVLTF; CDR3nt: TGCGCCAGCAGCCAAGACCGCCGGACAGCCTACTCTGGGGCCAACGTCCTGACTTTC
abundance: few; j_gene: TRBJ2-7; d_gene: -; v_gene: TRBV27; CDR3aa: CASRGAGYEQYF; CDR3nt: TGTGCCAGCAGGGGGGCTGGGTACGAGCAGTACTTC
abundance: many; j_gene: TRBJ2-3; d_gene: -; v_gene: TRBV15; CDR3aa: CATSSRAMPALDTQYF; CDR3nt: TGTGCCACCAGCTCCCGGGCAATGCCTGCCCTAGATACGCAGTATTTT
abundance: -; j_gene: TRBJ2-5; d_gene: TRBD2; v_gene: TRBV6-5; CDR3aa: CASSYSTGGQETQYF; CDR3nt: TGTGCCAGCAGTTACTCGACGGGGGGGCAAGAGACCCAGTACTTC
abundance: many; j_gene: TRBJ1-1; d_gene: -; v_gene: TRBV2; CDR3aa: CASTGQGNTEAFF; CDR3nt: TGTGCCAGCACCGGGCAGGGGAACACTGAAGCTTTCTTT
abundance: many; j_gene: TRBJ2-1; d_gene: TRBD1; v_gene: TRBV5-4; CDR3aa: CASSLGDRGTREQFF; CDR3nt: TGTGCCAGCAGCTTGGGGGACAGGGGGACACGGGAGCAGTTCTTC
abundance: many; j_gene: TRBJ1-1; d_gene: TRBD1; v_gene: TRBV29-1; CDR3aa: CSVVGDRGRRDTEAFF; CDR3nt: TGCAGCGTTGTTGGGGACAGGGGGCGAAGGGACACTGAAGCTTTCTTT
abundance: many; j_gene: TRBJ2-1; d_gene: TRBD2; v_gene: TRBV18; CDR3aa: CASSSGTSGLANNEQFF; CDR3nt: TGTGCCAGCTCGAGCGGGACTAGCGGTCTGGCGAACAATGAGCAGTTCTTC
abundance: few; j_gene: TRBJ2-2; d_gene: -; v_gene: TRBV12-3/TRBV12-4; CDR3aa: CASSPPGWTGELFF; CDR3nt: TGTGCCAGCAGTCCCCCTGGGTGGACCGGGGAGCTGTTTTTT
abundance: few; j_gene: TRBJ1-2; d_gene: TRBD1; v_gene: TRBV12-3/TRBV12-4; CDR3aa: CASSTDPVGQGTYGYTF; CDR3nt: TGTGCCAGCAGTACCGATCCGGTGGGACAGGGGACCTATGGCTACACCTTC
abundance: many; j_gene: TRBJ2-5; d_gene: -; v_gene: TRBV18; CDR3aa: CASSPSDTQETQYF; CDR3nt: TGTGCCAGCTCACCATCCGATACCCAAGAGACCCAGTACTTC
abundance: medium-sized; j_gene: TRBJ1-4; d_gene: -; v_gene: TRBV27; CDR3aa: CASSFMPDRNEKLFF; CDR3nt: TGTGCCAGCAGTTTCATGCCAGACCGAAATGAAAAACTGTTTTTT
abundance: few; j_gene: TRBJ2-4; d_gene: -; v_gene: TRBV6-5; CDR3aa: CASSYDTTLGKNIQYF; CDR3nt: TGTGCCAGCAGTTACGACACCACCCTAGGCAAAAACATTCAGTACTTC
abundance: many; j_gene: TRBJ2-5; d_gene: -; v_gene: TRBV12-3/TRBV12-4; CDR3aa: CASTESRVRETQYF; CDR3nt: TGTGCCAGCACCGAGTCCCGGGTCCGGGAGACCCAGTACTTC
abundance: many; j_gene: TRBJ2-5; d_gene: -; v_gene: TRBV7-9; CDR3aa: CASSHTGSQETQYF; CDR3nt: TGTGCCAGCAGCCACACAGGGTCGCAAGAGACCCAGTACTTC
abundance: many; j_gene: TRBJ1-6; d_gene: -; v_gene: TRBV6-2/TRBV6-3; CDR3aa: CASSSVKTGDRNSPLHF; CDR3nt: TGTGCCAGCAGTTCGGTAAAAACGGGGGACCGTAATTCACCCCTCCACTTT
abundance: many; j_gene: TRBJ2-4; d_gene: -; v_gene: TRBV7-9; CDR3aa: CASSLVAGAKNIQYF; CDR3nt: TGTGCCAGCAGCTTAGTTGCAGGAGCCAAAAACATTCAGTACTTC
abundance: medium-sized; j_gene: TRBJ2-1; d_gene: TRBD1; v_gene: TRBV6-2/TRBV6-3; CDR3aa: CASRVGTVGNEQFF; CDR3nt: TGTGCCAGCAGGGTGGGGACAGTGGGGAATGAGCAGTTCTTC
abundance: -; j_gene: TRBJ1-1; d_gene: -; v_gene: TRBV6-1; CDR3aa: CASFLRVRAGTEAFF; CDR3nt: TGTGCCTCCTTTTTACGTGTCAGGGCTGGGACTGAAGCTTTCTTT
abundance: many; j_gene: TRBJ1-5; d_gene: -; v_gene: TRBV20-1; CDR3aa: CSARAPSDQPQHF; CDR3nt: TGCAGTGCTAGAGCCCCCTCAGATCAGCCCCAGCATTTT
abundance: large; j_gene: TRBJ1-1; d_gene: -; v_gene: TRBV4-1; CDR3aa: CASSQREVTEAFF; CDR3nt: TGCGCCAGCAGCCAACGGGAAGTTACTGAAGCTTTCTTT
abundance: many; j_gene: TRBJ1-6; d_gene: -; v_gene: TRBV4-1; CDR3aa: CASRGHQGNSPLHF; CDR3nt: TGCGCCAGCAGGGGCCACCAGGGAAATTCACCCCTCCACTTT
abundance: -; j_gene: TRBJ2-3; d_gene: TRBD2; v_gene: TRBV7-3; CDR3aa: CASSLTSGAKDTQYF; CDR3nt: TGTGCCAGCAGCTTGACTAGCGGGGCCAAAGATACGCAGTATTTT
abundance: few; j_gene: TRBJ2-2; d_gene: -; v_gene: TRBV29-1; CDR3aa: CSVGQENTGELFF; CDR3nt: TGCAGCGTCGGGCAGGAGAACACCGGGGAGCTGTTTTTT
abundance: few; j_gene: TRBJ1-1; d_gene: TRBD1; v_gene: TRBV7-8; CDR3aa: CASRHRGGMNTEAFF; CDR3nt: TGTGCCAGCAGACATAGAGGGGGCATGAACACTGAAGCTTTCTTT
abundance: few; j_gene: TRBJ2-5; d_gene: -; v_gene: TRBV29-1; CDR3aa: CSVDWGQETQYF; CDR3nt: TGCAGCGTTGATTGGGGGCAAGAGACCCAGTACTTC
abundance: -; j_gene: TRBJ2-7; d_gene: TRBD1; v_gene: TRBV5-1; CDR3aa: CASSLTGGRNEQYF; CDR3nt: TGCGCCAGCAGCTTGACAGGGGGTCGCAACGAGCAGTACTTC
abundance: few; j_gene: TRBJ2-7; d_gene: -; v_gene: TRBV2; CDR3aa: CASTDQAGDEQYF; CDR3nt: TGTGCCAGCACCGACCAAGCGGGCGACGAGCAGTACTTC
abundance: few; j_gene: TRBJ2-5; d_gene: -; v_gene: TRBV6-4; CDR3aa: CASSPVGGAQETQYF; CDR3nt: TGTGCCAGCAGCCCGGTGGGTGGGGCACAAGAGACCCAGTACTTC
abundance: few; j_gene: TRBJ2-2; d_gene: -; v_gene: TRBV7-3; CDR3aa: CASSSTGAGELFF; CDR3nt: TGTGCCAGCAGCTCGACCGGGGCCGGGGAGCTGTTTTTT
abundance: many; j_gene: TRBJ2-3; d_gene: -; v_gene: TRBV24-1; CDR3aa: CATSDLGDTQYF; CDR3nt: TGTGCCACCAGTGATTTGGGGGATACGCAGTATTTT
abundance: few; j_gene: TRBJ2-3; d_gene: -; v_gene: TRBV7-9; CDR3aa: CASSFVGTDTQYF; CDR3nt: TGTGCCAGCAGCTTCGTTGGGACAGATACGCAGTATTTT
abundance: many; j_gene: TRBJ2-7; d_gene: TRBD2; v_gene: TRBV3-1; CDR3aa: CASSTSANYEQYF; CDR3nt: TGTGCCAGCAGCACTAGCGCCAACTACGAGCAGTACTTC
abundance: many; j_gene: TRBJ1-1; d_gene: -; v_gene: TRBV29-1; CDR3aa: CSVETRDGNTEAFF; CDR3nt: TGCAGCGTTGAAACTCGCGACGGGAACACTGAAGCTTTCTTT